The T cell receptor beta chain under discussion was sequenced for a study of blood T cells in healthy people across ages. Study information: Capturing about one barcoded beta molecule per two T cells was achieved by template switching.

The CDR3 covers 15 residues. CDR1 is DFQATT and CDR2 is SNEGSKA in the germline V gene (reference sequence). Trimming removed 7 bases from V and 0 bases from J, with 16 bases in between. This clonotype has just a few counts. The antigen is not known. Using a J-beta primer mix together with a sample-barcoded 5' primer, a second PCR was run for roughly 7 to 11 cycles. A tag from a template-switch adaptor with 12 random nucleotides marked each cDNA molecule. TCRdb used MiXCR to reprocess the 5' RACE reads, holding one entry per CDR3 protein. The table shows 800,000 or so distinct CDR3 sequences, with 46% occurring only once. General study results and limits: The recorded TCR beta diversity per million T cells decreased in a roughly linear manner with age. Donors of long life had a larger count of naive CD4+ cells and greater diversity than aged donors.

This sequence joins TRBV20-1 and TRBJ1-5; D is perhaps TRBD1 (6 bases). The TCR comes from a man aged 80 or over in good health. The sample consisted of blood. CDR3 loop: CSGSLGGYSNQPQHF. The CDR3, as DNA: TGCAGTGGGTCTCTCGGGGGCTATAGCAATCAGCCCCAGCATTTT.